The rows below give T cell receptor beta chains drawn from one sample of a study of neurological immune-mediated disorders. TCRdb re-called the 5' RACE reads with MiXCR, one entry per CDR3 protein. The table shows tens of thousands of distinct CDR3 sequences, with approximately 5.2% occurring only once. Sequenced: PBMCs. These receptors all come from a man aged 18-30 years with multiple sclerosis. CDR3s include the opening cysteine and the closing phenylalanine or tryptophan. Fields, in order: V gene, J gene, D gene, clone size, CDR3 length, CDR3 DNA, CDR3 protein. A D gene is named only where the DNA matches it firmly. The size entry is marked missing in some rows and otherwise reads once, few, many or a size class.

TRBV29-1	TRBJ2-2	.	many	13	TGCAGCGTTGGGCGGATTAGCCCCGGGGAGCTGTTTTTT	CSVGRISPGELFF
TRBV27	TRBJ2-7	.	.	12	TGTGCCAGCAGTGCAAGGATCCAAGAGCAGTACTTC	CASSARIQEQYF
TRBV10-3	TRBJ1-2	.	many	13	TGTGCCATCAGTGAGGGGGGACTCTATGGCTACACCTTC	CAISEGGLYGYTF
TRBV28	TRBJ1-5	.	many	10	TGTGCCAGCGGACATCAGCCCCAGCATTTT	CASGHQPQHF
TRBV20-1	TRBJ2-3	TRBD1	.	14	TGCAGTGCTAAAGGGGGCCTTCTCACAGATACGCAGTATTTT	CSAKGGLLTDTQYF
TRBV7-8	TRBJ2-7	TRBD1	many	16	TGTGCCAGCAGCCTCTACCGGGACAGGGCGGGCTACGAGCAGTACTTC	CASSLYRDRAGYEQYF
TRBV20-1	TRBJ2-4	.	many	12	TGCAGTGCTAGGGTGACAGAAAACATTCAGTACTTC	CSARVTENIQYF
TRBV2	TRBJ2-2	.	many	11	TGTGCCAGCAGTGTGGCCGGGGAGCTGTTTTTT	CASSVAGELFF
TRBV20-1	TRBJ1-1	.	many	13	TGCAGTGTTTCCCAGGGTACGAACACTGAAGCTTTCTTT	CSVSQGTNTEAFF
TRBV3-1	TRBJ2-5	.	many	14	TGTGCCAGCAGCCAAGATTCGAGGGAAGAGACCCAGTACTTC	CASSQDSREETQYF
TRBV20-1	TRBJ2-3	.	many	14	TGCAGGATCCCTCGCGGGGTTGGCACAGATACGCAGTATTTT	CRIPRGVGTDTQYF
TRBV14	TRBJ1-1	.	many	16	TGTGCCAGCAGCCAAGACACAGGGAACTTCGATACTGAAGCTTTCTTT	CASSQDTGNFDTEAFF
TRBV20-1	TRBJ2-7	TRBD1	many	13	TGCAGTGGCCCGGACAGGGGGCCCTACGAGCAGTACTTC	CSGPDRGPYEQYF
TRBV3-1	TRBJ2-3	.	many	13	TGTGCCAGCAGCCAAAGGGGTACAGATACGCAGTATTTT	CASSQRGTDTQYF
TRBV29-1	TRBJ1-1	.	many	13	TGCAGCGCCGAGGGGGACTTGAACACTGAAGCTTTCTTT	CSAEGDLNTEAFF
TRBV9	TRBJ2-7	.	many	15	TGTGCCAGCAGCCCCCGGACGGGAACCTCTGGAGAGCAGTACTTC	CASSPRTGTSGEQYF
TRBV6-1	TRBJ2-2	TRBD1	many	15	TGTGCCAGCAGTGAGCAGACAGGGGGTACCGGGGAGCTGTTTTTT	CASSEQTGGTGELFF
TRBV6-5	TRBJ2-5	.	many	12	TGTGCCAGCAGTTACTCGAAGGAGACCCAGTACTTC	CASSYSKETQYF
TRBV7-9	TRBJ1-2	.	many	13	TGTGCCAGCAGCTTGGGGGGGCAGGATGGCTACACCTTC	CASSLGGQDGYTF
TRBV12-3/TRBV12-4	TRBJ2-2	.	.	12	TGCGCGCAGGGCTGGTCGTTGGGGGAGCTGTTTTTT	CAQGWSLGELFF
TRBV28	TRBJ1-5	.	many	18	TGTGCCAGCACTATAGTCCGACGGGTAAACATAGAGAATCAGCCCCAGAATTTT	CASTIVRRVNIENQPQNF
TRBV20-1	TRBJ1-1	.	many	14	TGCAGTGCTAGATGGGGGCGCCAGTACACTGAAGCTTTCTTT	CSARWGRQYTEAFF
TRBV28	TRBJ1-2	.	many	15	TGTGCCAGCAGTTTATGGGGAGTCCTTAACTATGGCTACACCTTC	CASSLWGVLNYGYTF
TRBV7-2	TRBJ2-5	.	many	15	TGTGCCAGCAGCTTAGAAGGTATCAGCGGAGAGACCCAGTACTTC	CASSLEGISGETQYF
TRBV11-1	TRBJ2-1	.	many	12	TGTGCCAGCAGCAGAGGACAGTATGGTCAGTTCTTC	CASSRGQYGQFF
TRBV20-1	TRBJ1-6	TRBD1	many	12	TGCAGTGCTCAACGACAGGGCACACCCCTCCACTTT	CSAQRQGTPLHF
TRBV29-1	TRBJ2-4	.	many	11	TGCAGCGTTGCCAGGGACGGCATTCAGTACTTC	CSVARDGIQYF
TRBV7-2	TRBJ2-7	.	many	14	TGTGCCAGCAGCCCTTGGACAGCCGACTACGAGCAGTACTTC	CASSPWTADYEQYF
TRBV5-1	TRBJ1-1	.	many	13	TGCGCCAGCAGATCGATCAGGAACACTGAAGCTTTCTTT	CASRSIRNTEAFF
TRBV5-1	TRBJ2-3	TRBD2	many	16	TGCGCCAGCAGCTTGTTGGGAGGGCAGGGCCCAGATACGCAGTATTTT	CASSLLGGQGPDTQYF
TRBV12-3/TRBV12-4	TRBJ2-2	TRBD1	many	15	TGTGCCAGCAGCTCGGGACAGGGATTGACCGGGGAGCTGTTTTTT	CASSSGQGLTGELFF
TRBV7-3	TRBJ2-1	TRBD2	many	14	TGTGCCACCCGATTTAGCGGGGTGGACAATGAGCAGTTCTTC	CATRFSGVDNEQFF
TRBV5-1	TRBJ1-6	TRBD1	many	16	TGCGCCAGCAGCCCGAAGACAGGGTCTCATGATTCACCCCTCCACTTT	CASSPKTGSHDSPLHF
TRBV20-1	TRBJ1-1	TRBD1	many	13	TGCAGTGCTAGAGGACAGGGGGACACTGAAGCTTTCTTT	CSARGQGDTEAFF
TRBV5-1	TRBJ2-7	.	many	15	TGCGCCAGCAGCTTGGATCGTGGAGAGACCTACGAGCAGTACTTC	CASSLDRGETYEQYF
TRBV4-3	TRBJ2-7	TRBD1	few	15	TGCGCCAGCAGCCAATCTAGGGACAGAGTCTACGAGCAGTACTTC	CASSQSRDRVYEQYF
TRBV3-1	TRBJ2-7	TRBD2	many	17	TGTGCCAGCAGCCAATTCCCTAGCGGGAGGGCCAAAGGCGAGCAGTACTTC	CASSQFPSGRAKGEQYF
TRBV7-7	TRBJ2-2	.	many	15	TGTGCTAGCAGCTTGGACAGCGCGAACACCGGGGAGCTGTTTTTT	CASSLDSANTGELFF
TRBV20-1	TRBJ1-2	.	many	15	TGCAGTGCTAGAGGGGGGGCCCGAGGGAACTATGGCTACACCTTC	CSARGGARGNYGYTF
TRBV6-6	TRBJ1-2	.	many	13	TGTGCCAGCAGTCGGGACATAGGCGATGGCTACACCTTC	CASSRDIGDGYTF
TRBV7-9	TRBJ1-1	.	many	13	TGTGCCAGCAGCTTCGAAGGAGGGGCTGAAGCTTTCTTT	CASSFEGGAEAFF
TRBV12-3/TRBV12-4	TRBJ1-1	.	many	13	TGTGCCAGCAGTTCCCATCGGGACACTGAAGCTTTCTTT	CASSSHRDTEAFF
TRBV7-2	TRBJ2-7	.	many	15	TGTGCCAGCAGCCGCCGAGTCGGGGACGGGAACGAGCAGTACTTC	CASSRRVGDGNEQYF
TRBV5-1	TRBJ2-6	.	many	17	TGCGCCAGCAGCAAGGGACGGGAAATCTCTGGGGCCAACGTCCTGACTTTC	CASSKGREISGANVLTF
TRBV19	TRBJ1-1	TRBD1	.	13	TGTGCCAGTAGGGTGGGACAGGGCACTGAAGCTTTCTTT	CASRVGQGTEAFF
TRBV2	TRBJ2-1	.	many	13	TGTGCCAGCACCGAGGGGGCCTACAATGAGCAGTTCTTC	CASTEGAYNEQFF
TRBV5-1	TRBJ2-6	.	many	19	TGCGCCAGCAGCCCGCGACGACAGGACGGAAGCTCTGGGGCCAACGTCCTGACTTTC	CASSPRRQDGSSGANVLTF
TRBV6-5	TRBJ2-7	.	many	12	TGTGCCAGCAGTCCCGAAGGCTACGAGCAGTACTTC	CASSPEGYEQYF
TRBV20-1	TRBJ1-4	.	many	14	TGCAGTGCTATGGGGTTTGCAACTAATGAAAAACTGTTTTTT	CSAMGFATNEKLFF
TRBV24-1	TRBJ2-7	.	many	13	TGTGCCACCAGTGATGAAAGGGCAGGCGAGCAGTACTTC	CATSDERAGEQYF
TRBV5-1	TRBJ1-5	.	many	17	TGCGCCAGCACTCCTGATGAAGGGATGTGGAGCAATCAGCCCCAGAATTTT	CASTPDEGMWSNQPQNF
TRBV10-3	TRBJ2-1	.	many	16	TGTGCCATCAGTGGTCTAGGAACAGTAGCCAATGATGGGCAGTTCTTC	CAISGLGTVANDGQFF
TRBV20-1	TRBJ2-1	TRBD2	many	18	TGCAGTGCTAGAGATCCAGCCCACGCGGGGGGGGGCTACAATGAGCAGTTCTTC	CSARDPAHAGGGYNEQFF
TRBV20-1	TRBJ1-5	.	many	13	TGCAGTGCTAGGATCTTGGGAGTCCAGCCCCAGCATTTT	CSARILGVQPQHF
TRBV7-2	TRBJ1-5	.	many	17	TGTGCCAGCAGCTTAAAACACAGAGAATCGAGCAATCAGCCCCAGCATTTT	CASSLKHRESSNQPQHF